The rows below give T cell receptor beta chains drawn from one sample of a study of T cells in Graves' hyperthyroidism and ophthalmopathy. TCRdb itself ran the multiplex PCR reads through MiXCR, one entry per CDR3 protein. The sample gives fewer than 450,000 distinct CDR3 sequences, about 18% of which show up once; approximately 35% is in the top ten. Sequencing was done on a sample of blood. The receptors originated from a woman aged 25 to 39 with Graves' hyperthyroidism that later progressed to Graves' ophthalmopathy. Both conserved end residues are part of each CDR3.

16 TRBV24-1 CATSDGRATSGNTIYF
17 TRBV6-1 CASRPTDRGGRNQPQHF
15 TRBV2 CASSADPRGAYEQYF
12 TRBV11-3 CASSLKGGEQFF
16 TRBV30 CAWSLSGGSSNQPQHF
13 TRBV6-2/TRBV6-3 CATTGGTPVEQYF
19 TRBV24-1 CATSGGLAGGPSSYNEQFF
17 TRBV5-1 CASSLVSGRGAYNEQFF
16 TRBV4-1 CASSQEGSGRASTQYF
16 TRBV7-9 CASSSYRDRDKETQYF
15 TRBV13 CASSSPIAGRETQYF
13 TRBV19 CASSPAAHYEQYF
16 TRBV4-1 CASSHGTGLERVTQYF
15 TRBV20-1 CSASPWRGEEETQYF
14 TRBV29-1 CSVEDRGLTGEQYF
16 TRBV7-2 CASSSGQAPAYNEQFF
14 TRBV2 CASSATHRVETQYF
15 TRBV6-5 CASSYSAGASQKQYF
16 TRBV20-1 CSAPSQTSGSGDEQFF
15 TRBV20-1 CSARDLPSGTYEQYF
13 TRBV2 CASSLAGIYEQYF
15 TRBV5-6 CASSLYGLASYEQYF
13 TRBV11-2 CASSLVGSYGYTF
15 TRBV6-1 CASMLESARLDTQYF